This record looks at one T cell receptor beta chain sequence and its context. TCRdb redid the calling of the RT-PCR reads with MiXCR, one entry per CDR3 protein. Of about 200,000 distinct CDR3 sequences detected, around two fifths appear once; the ten largest clones hold about 35%. The junction had 19 bases not matched to a gene; V was cut back by 8 bases and J by 5 bases. The V gene's germline CDR1 is MNHEY and CDR2 SVGEGT. CDR3 length: 17 amino acids. This sample was included in a study of patients and donors after allogeneic stem cell transplantation. The sample comprised blood, either unsorted or a sorted T cell fraction (not recorded which). The clonotype comes from a human donor who was either an allogeneic HSCT recipient or a stem cell or donor lymphocyte infusion donor (not recorded which). It is not recorded whose cells these are; they may come from a transplant donor. This chain connects TRBV6-2 or TRBV6-3 to TRBJ2-7, with 9 bases fitting TRBD1. DNA for the CDR3: TGTGCCAGCTCGGGACGATTTACCGGGACAGGGTGGGACGAGCAGTACTTC. Encoded protein: CASSGRFTGTGWDEQYF.